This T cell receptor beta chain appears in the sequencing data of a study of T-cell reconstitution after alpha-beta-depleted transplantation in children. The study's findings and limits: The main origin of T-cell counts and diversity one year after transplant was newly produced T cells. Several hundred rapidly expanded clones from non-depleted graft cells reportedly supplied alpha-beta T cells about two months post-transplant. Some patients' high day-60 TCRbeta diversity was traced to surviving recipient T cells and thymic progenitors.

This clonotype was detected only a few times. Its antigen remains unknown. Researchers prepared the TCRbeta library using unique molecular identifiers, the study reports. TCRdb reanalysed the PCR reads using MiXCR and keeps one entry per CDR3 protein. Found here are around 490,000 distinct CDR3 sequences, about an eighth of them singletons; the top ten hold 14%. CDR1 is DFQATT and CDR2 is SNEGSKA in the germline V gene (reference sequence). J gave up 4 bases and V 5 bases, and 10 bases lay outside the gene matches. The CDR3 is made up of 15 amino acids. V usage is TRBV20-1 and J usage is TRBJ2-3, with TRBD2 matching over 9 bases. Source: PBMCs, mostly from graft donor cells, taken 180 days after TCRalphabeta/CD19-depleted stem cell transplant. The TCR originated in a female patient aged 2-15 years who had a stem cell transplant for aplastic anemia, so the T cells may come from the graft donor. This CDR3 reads CSAGVGGRASDTQYF. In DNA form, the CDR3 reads TGCAGTGCTGGCGTAGGCGGGAGGGCTTCAGATACGCAGTATTTT.